This T cell receptor beta chain was captured by sequencing in a study of read filtering for tumor transcriptome and immune sequencing. Overall study: Patients were about 18 male and approximately 14 female, mean age 65.9 years, range roughly 45 to 85.

General observations from the study: The CD138-negative fraction was mixed bone marrow immune cells, not pure T cells.

This clonotype was observed many times. Its antigen is unidentified. Trimming took off 9 bases at V and 6 bases at J, with 18 bases between the two ends. CDR3 length equals 13 residues. Germline lookup yields CDR1 KGHSH and CDR2 LQKENI. The library was built from 400 ng RNA with molecular barcoded adaptors for alpha/delta and beta/gamma chains. TCRdb passed the reads through MiXCR, listing each CDR3 protein once. The data hold around 130,000 distinct CDR3 sequences, with under 15% observed a single time. The TCR sequence derives from a donor at least 40 years old with multiple myeloma. The gene calls are TRBV18 and TRBJ2-7; D is unresolved. Sequencing input: a population of CD138-negative cells sorted from bone marrow. The CDR3 bases are TGTGCCAGTTCCAGGCCCTCCGCGGCCGAGCAGTACTTC. This sequence encodes CASSRPSAAEQYF.